This T cell receptor (beta chain) was found in a study of CXCR3-negative and CXCR3-positive naive CD8 T cells. CDR1 and CDR2 from the germline V gene are DFQATT and SNEGSKA (reference sequence). This CDR3 has 15 residues. Researchers prepared the TRB cDNA libraries using 5' RACE with UMI labels. TCRdb re-analyzed the 5' RACE reads; it lists each CDR3 protein once, without DNA. The repertoire table contains about 130,000 distinct CDR3 sequences. The chain employs TRBV20-1 and TRBJ2-5; lacking DNA, the TRBD2 call made by TCRdb goes unchecked. What was sequenced was naive CXCR3- CD8+ T cells from blood. The subset denotes: CD45RO-CCR7+CD27+CD95- naive CD8+ T cells lacking CXCR3 (TNR3-). The TCR originated in a human donor in good health. Some clones in this sample may be carry-over from other donors' samples. CDR3 in amino acids: CSARDLAGRAETQYF.